Listed below are T cell receptor beta chains from one sample, sequenced in a study of identical twins' blood T cells. TCRdb used MiXCR to reprocess the 5' RACE reads, holding one entry per CDR3 protein. This table holds fewer than 450,000 distinct CDR3 sequences, roughly 28% found once. Sequencing was performed on PBMCs. These receptors were obtained from a woman aged 18 to 55 in good health. The CDR3 runs from the conserved cysteine through the conserved F or W. A D gene is named only where the DNA matches it firmly. Not all rows give a size; the values are once, few, many and, for expanded clones, a class.

V gene,D gene,J gene,clone size,CDR3 protein,CDR3 DNA
TRBV6-2/TRBV6-3,NA,TRBJ2-1,NA,CASSYPRGSSYNEQFF,TGTGCCAGCAGTTACCCAAGGGGTTCCTCCTACAATGAGCAGTTCTTC
TRBV20-1,TRBD1,TRBJ2-5,NA,CSVQQGQGLETQYF,TGCAGTGTCCAGCAGGGACAGGGGCTAGAGACCCAGTACTTC
TRBV7-9,NA,TRBJ2-5,NA,CASSVNQGQETQYF,TGTGCCAGCAGCGTAAACCAGGGGCAAGAGACCCAGTACTTC
TRBV14,NA,TRBJ1-1,few,CASSQEAWSPTLYTEAFF,TGTGCCAGCAGCCAAGAAGCTTGGTCCCCTACTTTATATACTGAAGCTTTCTTT
TRBV6-2/TRBV6-3,NA,TRBJ1-1,few,CASGGGGTEAFF,TGTGCCAGCGGGGGGGGAGGAACTGAAGCTTTCTTT
TRBV2,NA,TRBJ1-4,NA,CATRDSNEKLFF,TGTGCCACCCGGGATAGTAATGAAAAACTGTTTTTT
TRBV7-9,NA,TRBJ2-5,NA,CASSFDIHPEETQYF,TGTGCCAGCAGCTTTGACATCCACCCCGAAGAGACCCAGTACTTC
TRBV7-2,TRBD2,TRBJ2-2,NA,CAGSSQRGRTGELFF,TGTGCCGGCAGCTCCCAGCGGGGGCGCACCGGGGAGCTGTTTTTT
TRBV28,NA,TRBJ2-1,many,CASSAGSYNEQFF,TGTGCCAGCAGCGCTGGCTCCTACAATGAGCAGTTCTTC
TRBV11-2,NA,TRBJ2-2,NA,CASSSTNSNTGELFF,TGTGCCAGCAGCTCAACAAACTCGAACACCGGGGAGCTGTTTTTT
TRBV29-1,TRBD1,TRBJ1-4,NA,CSVEGGQINEKLFF,TGCAGCGTTGAAGGGGGACAGATTAATGAAAAACTGTTTTTT
TRBV20-1,TRBD1,TRBJ1-5,once,CSAKTGTGGDQPQHF,TGCAGTGCCAAAACCGGGACAGGGGGCGATCAGCCCCAGCATTTT
TRBV11-1,NA,TRBJ2-1,NA,CASSLTAGEQFF,TGTGCCAGCAGCCTCACAGCGGGTGAGCAGTTCTTC